One and the same sample provided the 26 T cell receptor beta chains below, sequenced in a study of CD8+ T cells in alopecia areata. Extracted from the samples, RNA was reverse transcribed into cDNA to serve as the sequencing template. Sequencing used immunoSEQ multiplex PCR; TCRdb keeps in-frame clones, though not all of them. The sample carries 100,000 to 120,000 clones, under 60% recorded once. Sequencing was performed on NKG2D-low CD8+ T cells sorted from blood. The receptors here all came from a human donor with alopecia areata.

This chain joins TRBV7-2 and TRBJ2-1, with D possibly TRBD2 on 5 matching bases. The germline V gene has CDR1 SGHTA and CDR2 FQGNSA. The V and J ends lost 2 bases and 4 bases respectively, with 15 bases between them. The CDR3 runs to 16 residues. The CDR3 protein is CASSLRAGERYNEQFF. CDR3 nucleotide sequence: TGTGCCAGCAGCTTACGGGCGGGTGAGAGGTACAATGAGCAGTTCTTC.

V is TRBV7-6 and J is TRBJ2-1; TRBD2 matches at 11 bases. Trimming cost V 4 bases and J 10 bases; bases outside gene matches: 6. The CDR3 consists of 14 residues. Germline CDR1 is SGHVS and CDR2 is FNYEAQ. CDR3 in amino acids: CASSSGTSGREQFF. As DNA, the CDR3 is TGTGCCAGCAGCTCAGGGACTAGCGGAAGGGAGCAGTTCTTC.

V is TRBV13 and J is TRBJ2-7; 10 positions match TRBD2. Germline assignment: CDR1 PRHDT and CDR2 FYEKMQ (reference sequence). CDR3 length: 16 residues. V was clipped by 5 bases and J by 2 bases; unmatched bases: 9. CDR3 amino acids: CASSLNPGLATYEQYF. CDR3 sequence (DNA): TGTGCCAGCAGCCTCAACCCGGGACTAGCGACCTACGAGCAGTACTTC. The whole variable domain, filled in from reference TRBV13 and TRBJ2-7, reads AAGVIQSPRHLIKEKRETATLKCYPIPRHDTVYWYQQGPGQDPQFLISFYEKMQSDKGSIPDRFSAQQFSDYHSELNMSSLELGDSALYFCASSLNPGLATYEQYFGPGTRLTVT.

This clone was seen a few times. This chain links TRBV10-3 with TRBJ2-1; 14 nucleotides line up with TRBD2. V lost 6 bases, J lost 10 bases, and 5 bases stayed unmatched. Germline CDR1 ENHRY, CDR2 SYGVKD. The CDR3 has 14 residues. This chain's CDR3 is CAISGLAGGREQFF. The CDR3 DNA reads as TGTGCCATCAGCGGACTAGCGGGAGGACGGGAGCAGTTCTTC.

This chain uses TRBV29-1 with TRBJ2-1, with 13 bases that match TRBD2. This CDR3 comprises 13 residues. V was pared by 7 bases and J by 8 bases, with 5 bases of the junction left unmatched. Germline assignment: CDR1 SQVTM and CDR2 ANQGSEA. The CDR3 nucleotides read TGCAGCGCCAGGACTAGCGGGAGCTATGAGCAGTTCTTC. This gives the protein CSARTSGSYEQFF.

V gene TRBV7-9 combines with J gene TRBJ1-4, with D possibly being TRBD1 (6 bases). This CDR3 comprises 14 residues. Germline-derived CDR1 and CDR2 are SEHNR and FQNEAQ (reference sequence). V was shortened by 5 bases and J by 8 bases, with 15 bases between the two germline ends. CDR3 DNA: TGTGCCAGCAGCACACAGGGAGTAAACGAAAAACTGTTTTTT. It is translated as CASSTQGVNEKLFF.

V gene TRBV7-2 combines with J gene TRBJ2-7; 8 nucleotides match TRBD1. This CDR3 contains 13 residues. The germline gives CDR1 SGHTA, CDR2 FQGNSA. V lost 5 bases, J lost 2 bases, and 2 bases stayed unmatched. The CDR3 DNA follows: TGTGCCAGCAGCGAACAGGGGGCCTACGAGCAGTACTTC. Translating gives CASSEQGAYEQYF. Combining the CDR3 with reference TRBV7-2 and TRBJ2-7 gives the whole variable domain GAGVSQSPSNKVTEKGKDVELRCDPISGHTALYWYRQSLGQGLEFLIYFQGNSAPDKSGLPSDRFSAERTGGSVSTLTIQRTQQEDSAVYLCASSEQGAYEQYFGPGTRLTVT.

This rearrangement joins TRBV27 to TRBJ2-6, with a possible D match to TRBD1 (6 bases). Germline V CDR1 and CDR2: MNHEY, SMNVEV (reference sequence). Deletions cut 4 bases from V and 0 bases from J, with 13 bases between. The CDR3 is made up of 17 amino acids. The CDR3 loop is CASSSGTISSGANVLTF. The CDR3 DNA sequence: TGTGCCAGCAGTTCCGGGACAATAAGCTCTGGGGCCAACGTCCTGACTTTC.

CDR3: CASSNDRPRDGYTF. DNA of the CDR3: TGTGCCAGCAGCAATGACAGGCCGAGGGATGGCTACACCTTC. The chain couples TRBV7-9 to TRBJ1-2, with a weak D call TRBD1 (6 bases). V dropped 5 bases and J dropped 6 bases, with 16 bases sitting between them. The CDR3 covers 14 residues. CDR1 and CDR2 (germline): SEHNR, FQNEAQ (reference sequence).

The chain links TRBV5-1 to TRBJ2-1; D unresolved. V dropped 5 bases and J dropped 2 bases, with 5 bases sitting between them. CDR1 and CDR2 from the germline V gene are SGHRS and YFSETQ. The CDR3 loop spans 12 amino acids. CDR3 loop: CASSGTYNEQFF. The CDR3 bases are TGCGCCAGCAGTGGGACCTACAATGAGCAGTTCTTC. The complete variable domain, with remaining parts taken from reference TRBV5-1 and TRBJ2-1, reads KAGVTQTPRYLIKTRGQQVTLSCSPISGHRSVSWYQQTPGQGLQFLFEYFSETQRNKGNFPGRFSGRQFSNSRSEMNVSTLELGDSALYLCASSGTYNEQFFGPGTRLTVL.

V and J are TRBV28 and TRBJ2-2; 10 bases fit TRBD1. Unmatched junction bases numbered 3, after V lost 8 bases and J lost 3 bases. This CDR3 region has 14 residues. The V gene's germline CDR1 is MDHEN and CDR2 SYDVKM. The CDR3 DNA sequence: TGTGCCAGCGGGGGACAGGGGCACACCGGGGAGCTGTTTTTT. Protein product: CASGGQGHTGELFF. Looking up the rest from reference TRBV28 and TRBJ2-2 gives the full variable domain: DVKVTQSSRYLVKRTGEKVFLECVQDMDHENMFWYRQDPGLGLRLIYFSYDVKMKEKGDIPEGYSVSREKKERFSLILESASTNQTSMYLCASGGQGHTGELFFGEGSRLTVL.

This sequence joins TRBV30 and TRBJ1-1, with 7 bases identical to TRBD1. Germline V gives CDR1 GTSNPN, CDR2 SVGIG (reference sequence). J lost 3 bases, V lost 3 bases, and 7 bases had no gene match. CDR3 length: 14 residues. The CDR3 spells CAWSRNRGHTEAFF. The CDR3 DNA is TGTGCCTGGAGCCGAAACAGGGGTCACACTGAAGCTTTCTTT.

The V call is TRBV5-6, the J call TRBJ2-3; no reliable D call. The CDR3 length is 14 residues. The ends were cut back, 2 bases at V and 1 base at J, with 8 bases in the middle. Germline V gene lookup returns CDR1 SGHDT and CDR2 YYEEEE. CDR3 nucleotides: TGTGCCAGCAGCTTTTCCACGGGCACAGATACGCAGTATTTT. It yields the protein CASSFSTGTDTQYF.

DNA for the CDR3: TGTGCCAGTAGTGCAAGCGGGGCCTCCTCCTACGAGCAGTACTTC. Translation gives CASSASGASSYEQYF. The V call is TRBV19, the J call TRBJ2-7, with 7 bases fitting TRBD2. CDR3 length: 15 amino acids. V shed 5 bases and J 0 bases; nucleotides not matched to a gene: 7. Germline V gene lookup returns CDR1 LNHDA and CDR2 SQIVND (reference sequence).

This clone has at least ten counts. The chain carries TRBV7-9 and TRBJ2-1; weak D call: TRBD2 (6 bases). The CDR3 loop spans 16 amino acids. V was clipped by 5 bases and J by 5 bases, with 19 bases between them. Germline V gives CDR1 SEHNR, CDR2 FQNEAQ (reference sequence). CDR3 protein: CASSGIAATPNNEQFF. The CDR3 nucleotides are TGTGCCAGCAGCGGTATAGCGGCTACACCGAACAATGAGCAGTTCTTC.

The chain carries TRBV5-4 and TRBJ2-5, with 7 bases aligning to TRBD2. Per the germline V gene, CDR1 is SGHNT and CDR2 is YYREEE (reference sequence). Trimming cost V 4 bases and J 5 bases; bases outside gene matches: 14. The CDR3 totals 16 residues. Here the CDR3 DNA reads TGTGCCAGCAGCAGGAGTAGCGGGCAATCGCGGGAGACCCAGTACTTC. Translated: CASSRSSGQSRETQYF. Based on the CDR3 plus reference TRBV5-4 and TRBJ2-5, the full variable domain is ETGVTQSPTHLIKTRGQQVTLRCSSQSGHNTVSWYQQALGQGPQFIFQYYREEENGRGNFPPRFSGLQFPNYSSELNVNALELDDSALYLCASSRSSGQSRETQYFGPGTRLLVL.

J is TRBJ2-2 and V is TRBV7-3, with 10 bases identical to TRBD2. Germline V CDR1 and CDR2: SGHTA, FQGTGA. Trimming removed 9 bases from V and 4 bases from J; junction bases left unmatched: 8. CDR3 size: 15 residues. CDR3 bases: TGTGCCAGTTCTAGCGGGAGTGTCGGCACCGGGGAGCTGTTTTTT. This gives the protein CASSSGSVGTGELFF.

The V and J genes are TRBV27 and TRBJ1-4; maybe TRBD1 (6 bases). Deletions cut 1 base from V and 8 bases from J, with 17 bases between. The CDR3 has 16 residues. The germline gives CDR1 MNHEY, CDR2 SMNVEV (reference sequence). This CDR3 is CASSLLTTGKLEKLFF. CDR3 DNA sequence: TGTGCCAGCAGTTTATTGACGACAGGCAAACTAGAAAAACTGTTTTTT.

This sequence joins TRBV27 and TRBJ1-2; 11 nucleotides agree with TRBD1. Germline-derived CDR1 and CDR2 are MNHEY and SMNVEV (reference sequence). The CDR3 sequence is 15 residues long. V gave up 6 bases and J gave up 8 bases; unmatched junction bases: 11. CDR3 amino acids: CASSQAPGQGVGYTF. The CDR3 DNA follows: TGTGCCAGCAGCCAAGCCCCGGGACAGGGGGTCGGCTACACCTTC.

This chain uses TRBV28 with TRBJ2-7, with 7 bases fitting TRBD1. Trimming took 5 bases from V and 0 from J; bases not matched to a gene: 10. CDR3 length: 16 amino acids. From germline, CDR1 is MDHEN and CDR2 SYDVKM. The CDR3 sequence is CASSHAFGTASYEQYF. DNA for the CDR3: TGTGCCAGCAGTCACGCTTTCGGGACAGCCTCCTACGAGCAGTACTTC.

The rearrangement uses TRBV27 and TRBJ2-1; 9 nucleotides agree with TRBD1. Per the germline V gene, CDR1 is MNHEY and CDR2 is SMNVEV (reference sequence). This CDR3 contains 18 residues. After removal of 4 bases from V and 12 bases from J, the junction contained 22 bases not matched to a gene. CDR3 loop: CASSSTFSGTGLRGWQFF. CDR3 in DNA: TGTGCCAGCAGTTCCACCTTCTCTGGGACAGGGTTACGGGGTTGGCAGTTCTTC.

The V call is TRBV5-4, the J call TRBJ2-5, with D perhaps matching TRBD2 (6 bases). The germline CDR1 and CDR2 sequences are SGHNT and YYREEE (reference sequence). Trimming pared 0 bases from V and 4 bases from J, leaving 7 bases between. CDR3 length: 13 residues. The chain's CDR3 is CASSLEAGETQYF. The CDR3, as DNA: TGTGCCAGCAGCTTGGAAGCGGGAGAGACCCAGTACTTC.

The chain has TRBV11-2 and TRBJ2-7; no reliable D call. Germline lookup yields CDR1 SGHAT and CDR2 FQNNGV. The germline V and J ends were trimmed by 5 bases and 6 bases, with 8 bases remaining between them. This CDR3 is built from 11 residues. In DNA, the CDR3 is TGTGCCAGCAGCCGTAGTGGCGAGCAGTACTTC. This encodes CASSRSGEQYF.

This clone has just a few counts. The V and J genes are TRBV29-1 and TRBJ2-3; possibly TRBD2 for D (6 bases). The CDR3 contains 15 residues. V lost 2 bases and J 2 bases, leaving 14 bases between the germline ends. Germline V lookup: CDR1 SQVTM, CDR2 ANQGSEA. CDR3 residues: CSVELRRENTDTQYF. Written as DNA, the CDR3 is TGCAGCGTTGAACTTCGACGGGAGAACACAGATACGCAGTATTTT.

The chain couples TRBV6-1 to TRBJ1-5; 7 bases agree with TRBD1. This CDR3 is 15 amino acids long. Germline trimming cut 6 bases from V and 0 bases from J; bases unmatched to any gene: 5. In germline, CDR1 is MNHNS, CDR2 SASEGT. CDR3 sequence: CASRDREYSNQPQHF. The DNA for the CDR3 is TGTGCCAGCAGAGACAGGGAATATAGCAATCAGCCCCAGCATTTT.

This sequence joins TRBV27 and TRBJ2-1; D ambiguous. Germline values: CDR1 MNHEY, CDR2 SMNVEV (reference sequence). CDR3 length equals 12 residues. V lost 5 bases and J lost 10, with 12 bases in between. The CDR3, as DNA: TGTGCCAGCAGTCTAAATAGGGCAGAGCAGTTCTTC. It yields the protein CASSLNRAEQFF.